Below, 8 T cell receptor beta chains from the same sample are listed, as sequenced in a study of T cells in women clearing cervical HPV infection. The assay was immunoSEQ multiplex PCR, and TCRdb's table has in-frame clones only and misses some. The sample table includes some 30,000 clones. The sample was blood buffy coat. The receptors were gathered from a woman aged 18 to 75 with a cervical HPV16 infection that either progressed to CIN3+ or cleared (not recorded which).

In the case of this clone: The read stops 3 residues short of the end of the CDR3; the missing end is completed from the germline J gene. The chain employs TRBV28 and TRBJ2-1, with D maybe TRBD1 (5 bases). This CDR3 is 14 amino acids long. Trimming stripped 3 bases from V and 4 bases from J, with 10 bases between. Per germline, CDR1 MDHEN and CDR2 SYDVKM. The CDR3 bases that were read are TGTGCCAGCAGTTTCCAGACAGATTACAATGAG. Residues: CASSFQTDYNE. The full CDR3 protein is CASSFQTDYNEQFF.

About this clone: Sequencing ends 3 residues short of the CDR3 end; the germline J gene provides the rest. The V gene is TRBV30, the J gene TRBJ2-3, with D perhaps TRBD1 (8 bases). Per the germline V gene, CDR1 is GTSNPN and CDR2 is SVGIG (reference sequence). There are 15 residues in the CDR3. The covered CDR3 bases are TGTGCCTGGAGACAGGGGGGGAGGACAAAAGAGACG. Its translation: CAWRQGGRTKET. The whole CDR3 protein is CAWRQGGRTKETQYF.

In regard to this clone: The read ends 3 residues early relative to the CDR3; the germline J gene fills the gap. The sample has other DNA sequences that encode this CDR3 too. The rearrangement links TRBV5-1 to TRBJ2-1, with TRBD2 matching over 8 bases. The ends lost 2 bases at V and 3 bases at J; junction bases unmatched: 1. CDR3 size: 14 residues. Germline lookup yields CDR1 SGHRS and CDR2 YFSETQ. The covered CDR3 bases are TGCGCCAGCAGCTTAAGCGGGGGCTACAATGAG. Its protein is CASSLSGGYNE. The whole CDR3 protein reads CASSLSGGYNEQFF.

A word on this clone: In the same sample, other DNA sequences code for this CDR3. The CDR3 DNA, read in part, is TGTGCCAGCAGTGAGGGCAGCTTAACTGGAAACACC. It translates to CASSEGSLTGNT. The whole CDR3 region reads CASSEGSLTGNTIYF. The genes are TRBV6-1 and TRBJ1-3; D ambiguous. The missing CDR3 end, 3 residues past where the read stops, is filled in from the germline J gene. The CDR3 spans 15 residues. Trimming stripped 3 bases from V and 2 bases from J, with 11 bases between. Germline values: CDR1 MNHNS, CDR2 SASEGT.

Comment on this clone: The read finishes 3 residues shy of the CDR3 end, and the germline J gene is used to complete it. The sample carries other DNA sequences with the same CDR3. J is TRBJ1-2 and V is TRBV2; 11 nucleotides align to TRBD1. CDR3 length: 13 residues. Per germline, CDR1 SNHLY and CDR2 FYNNEI. CDR3 in amino acids: CASSGDRGVGYTF. The sequenced CDR3 bases are TGTGCCAGCAGTGGGGACAGGGGGGTCGGT.

As concerns this clone: The read comes to an end 3 residues before the CDR3 does, leaving the germline J gene to fill in the end. V gene TRBV4-2 combines with J gene TRBJ2-4, with unresolved D. The CDR3 spans 13 residues. Germline-derived CDR1 and CDR2 are LGHNA and YNFKEQ. CDR3 sequence: CASSQENLIFQYF. The CDR3 bases that were read are TGTGCCAGCAGCCAAGAGAACCTAATCTTT.

Worth noting for this clone: The read ends 3 residues early relative to the CDR3; the germline J gene fills the gap. The chain links TRBV7-9 to TRBJ2-3, with 8 positions matching TRBD1. This CDR3 contains 14 residues. Germline V gene lookup returns CDR1 SEHNR and CDR2 FQNEAQ (reference sequence). The DNA read from the CDR3 is TGTGCCAGCAGCCCGGACAGGGACAATCAGCCG. Translated, it gives CASSPDRDNQP. The CDR3, in full, reads CASSPDRDNQPQYF. The whole variable domain, remainder taken from reference TRBV7-9 and TRBJ2-3, is DTGVSQNPRHKITKRGQNVTFRCDPISEHNRLYWYRQTLGQGPEFLTYFQNEAQLEKSRLLSDRFSAERPKGSFSTLEIQRTEQGDSAMYLCASSPDRDNQPQYFGPGTRLTVL.

On this clone: The CDR3 end lies 3 residues beyond the end of the read and is filled in from the germline J gene. The V and J genes are TRBV11-1 and TRBJ1-4; 8 nucleotides match TRBD1. The CDR3 loop spans 14 amino acids. The germline V gene encodes CDR1 SGHAT and CDR2 FQDESV (reference sequence). CDR3 DNA (partial): TGTGCCAGCAGCGGACAGGGAAGACGTTCACCA. Amino acids: CASSGQGRRSP. The whole CDR3 protein reads CASSGQGRRSPLFF.